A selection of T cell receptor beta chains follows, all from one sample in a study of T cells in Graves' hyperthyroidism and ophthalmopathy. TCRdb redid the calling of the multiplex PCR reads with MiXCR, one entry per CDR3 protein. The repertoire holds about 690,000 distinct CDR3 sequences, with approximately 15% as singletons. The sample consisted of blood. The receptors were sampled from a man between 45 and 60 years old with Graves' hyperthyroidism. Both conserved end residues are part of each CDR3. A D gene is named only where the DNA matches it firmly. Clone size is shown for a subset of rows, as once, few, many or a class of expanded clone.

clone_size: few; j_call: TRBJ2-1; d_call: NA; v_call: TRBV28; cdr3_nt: TGTGCCAGCGGACTACAGAGCCGGCACAGTGAGCAGTTCTTC; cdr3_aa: CASGLQSRHSEQFF
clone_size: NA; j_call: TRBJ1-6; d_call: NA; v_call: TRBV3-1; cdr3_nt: TGTGCCAGCAGTTCTTCCCCGGACCCCCTCCACTTT; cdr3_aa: CASSSSPDPLHF
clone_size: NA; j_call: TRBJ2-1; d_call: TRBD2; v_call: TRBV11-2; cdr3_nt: TGTGCCAGCAGCTTAATTCGGGGGGTGGTCAATGAGCAGTTCTTC; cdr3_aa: CASSLIRGVVNEQFF
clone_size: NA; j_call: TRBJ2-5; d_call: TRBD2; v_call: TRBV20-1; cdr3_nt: TGCAGTGCTAGGTTGGCAGGGAGACGACTAGCGGGAGTTCGAGAGACCCAGTACTTC; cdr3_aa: CSARLAGRRLAGVRETQYF
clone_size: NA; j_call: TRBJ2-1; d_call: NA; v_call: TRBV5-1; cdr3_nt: TGCGCCAGCAGATCTGACGGCTACAATGAGCAGTTCTTC; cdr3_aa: CASRSDGYNEQFF
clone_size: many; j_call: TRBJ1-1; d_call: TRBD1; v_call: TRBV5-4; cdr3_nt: TGTGCCAGCAGCTCTCCGACAGGGGGCTGGACTGAAGCTTTCTTT; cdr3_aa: CASSSPTGGWTEAFF
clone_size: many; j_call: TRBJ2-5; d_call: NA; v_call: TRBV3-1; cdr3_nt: TGTGCCAGCAGCCCCCGCGAACGTATGCAAGAGACCCAGTACTTC; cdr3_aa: CASSPRERMQETQYF
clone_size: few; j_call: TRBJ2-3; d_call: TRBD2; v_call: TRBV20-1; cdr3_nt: TGCAGTGCTAGCTCCGTGACTAGCGGCAGCACAGATACGCAGTATTTT; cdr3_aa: CSASSVTSGSTDTQYF
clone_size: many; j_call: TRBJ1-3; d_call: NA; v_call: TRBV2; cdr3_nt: TGTGCCAGCAGTACCCAGGCCGGACAGTCCCCTAGAAACACCATATATTTT; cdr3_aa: CASSTQAGQSPRNTIYF
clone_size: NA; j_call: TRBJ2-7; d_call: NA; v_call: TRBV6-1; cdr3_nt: TGTGCCAGCAGACATCGACGGAGCCCAGCCGACGAGCAGTACTTC; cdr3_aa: CASRHRRSPADEQYF
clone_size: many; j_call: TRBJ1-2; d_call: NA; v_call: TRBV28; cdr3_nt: TGTGCCAGCAGCCCCCTAGCAGGGGAGTATGGCTACACCTTC; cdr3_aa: CASSPLAGEYGYTF
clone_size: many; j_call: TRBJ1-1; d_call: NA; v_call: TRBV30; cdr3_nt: TGTGCCTGGACCGTGGACATGAACACTGAAGCTTTCTTT; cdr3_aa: CAWTVDMNTEAFF
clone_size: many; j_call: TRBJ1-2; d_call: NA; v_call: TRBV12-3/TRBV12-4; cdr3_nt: TGTGCCAGCAGCCATCACCCGGGGAGAGAGGGCTACACCTTC; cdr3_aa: CASSHHPGREGYTF
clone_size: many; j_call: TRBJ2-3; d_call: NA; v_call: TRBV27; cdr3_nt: TGTGCCAGCAGTAACTACCCGGCACTTTCCGAGGCGCAGTATTTT; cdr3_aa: CASSNYPALSEAQYF
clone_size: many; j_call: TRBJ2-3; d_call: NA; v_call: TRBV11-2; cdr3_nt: TGTGCCAGCACCGCGGGTGTGGGGTTGGATACGCAGTATTTT; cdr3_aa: CASTAGVGLDTQYF
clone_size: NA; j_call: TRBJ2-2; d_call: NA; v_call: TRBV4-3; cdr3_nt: TGCGCCAGCAGCCCCACGCTGGGCGGGGAGCTGTTTTTT; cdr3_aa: CASSPTLGGELFF
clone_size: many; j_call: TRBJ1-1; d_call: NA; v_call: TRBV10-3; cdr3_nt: TGTGCCATCAGTGACGTGGAGGGGAGGCGGACTGAAGCTTTCTTT; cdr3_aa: CAISDVEGRRTEAFF
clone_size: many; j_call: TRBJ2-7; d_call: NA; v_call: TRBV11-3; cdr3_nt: TGTGCCAGCAGCTTAGCCCCCGGGGGCGAGCAGTACTTC; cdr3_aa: CASSLAPGGEQYF
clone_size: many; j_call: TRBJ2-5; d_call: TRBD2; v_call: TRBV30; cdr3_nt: TGTGCCTCCTACCTTAGCGGGAGGGAGACCCAGTACTTC; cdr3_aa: CASYLSGRETQYF
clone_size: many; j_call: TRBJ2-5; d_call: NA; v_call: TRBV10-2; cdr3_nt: TGCGCCAGCAGTGAGGTCCGTTCGACAGAGCAAGAGACCCAGTACTTC; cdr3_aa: CASSEVRSTEQETQYF
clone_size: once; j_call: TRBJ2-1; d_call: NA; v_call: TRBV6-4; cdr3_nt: TGTGCCAGCAGTGACCTCCCCTTGAGCTCCTACAATGAGCAGTTCTTC; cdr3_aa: CASSDLPLSSYNEQFF
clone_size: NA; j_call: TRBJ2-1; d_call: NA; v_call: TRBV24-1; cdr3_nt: TGTGCCACCAGTGTCAGAGCGACTTCCTACAATGAGCAGTTCTTC; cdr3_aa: CATSVRATSYNEQFF
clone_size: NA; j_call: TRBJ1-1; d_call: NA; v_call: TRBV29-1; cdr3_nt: TGCAGCGTTGGGCGGGGGCTGGCTGAAGCTTTCTTT; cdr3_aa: CSVGRGLAEAFF
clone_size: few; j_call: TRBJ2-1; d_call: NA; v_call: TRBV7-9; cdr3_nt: TGTGCCAGCAGCCCCACAGGTAGCGAGCAGTTCTTC; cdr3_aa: CASSPTGSEQFF
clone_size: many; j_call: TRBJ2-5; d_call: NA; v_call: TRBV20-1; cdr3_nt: TGCAGTGCTATAGAAGAGACCCAGTACTTC; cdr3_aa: CSAIEETQYF
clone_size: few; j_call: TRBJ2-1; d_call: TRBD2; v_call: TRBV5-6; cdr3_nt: TGTGCCAGCAGCTTCCTCAGCGGGAGGGCCTCGGATGAGCAGTTCTTC; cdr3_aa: CASSFLSGRASDEQFF
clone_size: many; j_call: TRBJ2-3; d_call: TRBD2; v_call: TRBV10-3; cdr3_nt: TGTGCCATCAGTCGACTAGCGGGAGGCCAAGATACGCAGTATTTT; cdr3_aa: CAISRLAGGQDTQYF
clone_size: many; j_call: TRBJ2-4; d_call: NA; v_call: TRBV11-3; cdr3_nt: TGTGCCAGCAGCTTAGGACAATCAGGGGACGTGGCCAAAAACATTCAGTACTTC; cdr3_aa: CASSLGQSGDVAKNIQYF
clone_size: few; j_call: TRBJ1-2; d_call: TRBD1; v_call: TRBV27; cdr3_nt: TGTGCCAGCAGCCCGACAGGGGGGTTTGGCTACACCTTC; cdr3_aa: CASSPTGGFGYTF
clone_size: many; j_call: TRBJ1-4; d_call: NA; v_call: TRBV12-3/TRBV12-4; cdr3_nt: TGTGCCAGCAGTTTAAAACAGATTAATGAAAAACTGTTTTTT; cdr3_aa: CASSLKQINEKLFF
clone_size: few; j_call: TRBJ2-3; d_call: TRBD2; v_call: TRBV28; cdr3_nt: TGTGCCAGCAGTTTATTCGCGGGAGCCACAGATACGCAGTATTTT; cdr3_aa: CASSLFAGATDTQYF
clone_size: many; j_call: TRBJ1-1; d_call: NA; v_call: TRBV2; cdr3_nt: TGTGCCAGCAGTGTTACGCTGATAGGGGGCACTGAAGCTTTCTTT; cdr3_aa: CASSVTLIGGTEAFF
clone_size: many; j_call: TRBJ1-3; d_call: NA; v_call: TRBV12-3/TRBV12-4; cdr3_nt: TGTGCCACCCTTTGGGCTTTATTAGGAGGAAACACCATATATTTT; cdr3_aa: CATLWALLGGNTIYF
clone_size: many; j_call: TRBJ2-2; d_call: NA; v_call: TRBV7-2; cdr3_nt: TGTGCCAGCAGCTTAGCGGCAGGGACCGGGGAGCTGTTTTTT; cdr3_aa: CASSLAAGTGELFF
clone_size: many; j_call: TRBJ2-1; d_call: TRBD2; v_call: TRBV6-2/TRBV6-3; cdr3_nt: TGTGCCAGCAATCCGAGGCCCTCAGTGTTTAGCGGGGAAAACTACAATGAGCAGTTCTTC; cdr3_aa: CASNPRPSVFSGENYNEQFF
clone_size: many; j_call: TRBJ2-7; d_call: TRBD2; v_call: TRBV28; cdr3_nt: TGTGCCAGCCTATTTCGCGGGCTAGCGGGAGTAGGCGAGCAGTACTTC; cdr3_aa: CASLFRGLAGVGEQYF
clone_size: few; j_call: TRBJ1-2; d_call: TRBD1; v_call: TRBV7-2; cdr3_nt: TGTGCCAGCAGGCACCAGACAGGGGGCAGGGGCTACACCTTC; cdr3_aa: CASRHQTGGRGYTF
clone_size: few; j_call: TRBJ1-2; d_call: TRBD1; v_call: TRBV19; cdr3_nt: TGTGTCTACACAGGGGTCGAATATGGCTACACCTTC; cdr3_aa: CVYTGVEYGYTF
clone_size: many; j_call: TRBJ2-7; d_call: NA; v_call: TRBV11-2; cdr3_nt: TGTGCCAGCAGCTTTAACCGGGCCCATTGGTGTGAGCAGTACTTC; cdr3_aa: CASSFNRAHWCEQYF
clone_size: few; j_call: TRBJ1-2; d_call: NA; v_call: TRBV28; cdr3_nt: TGTGCCAGCAGTCACAAAGGACAACCCCTCTATGGCTACACCTTC; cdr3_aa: CASSHKGQPLYGYTF
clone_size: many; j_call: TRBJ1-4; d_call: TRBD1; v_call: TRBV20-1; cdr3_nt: TGCAGTGCAGTGGACAGGCAGGCTAATGAAAAACTGTTTTTT; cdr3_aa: CSAVDRQANEKLFF
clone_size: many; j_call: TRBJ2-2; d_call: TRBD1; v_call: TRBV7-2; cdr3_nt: TGTGCCAGCAGCCCGTGGGACAGGGGGCTAAGCGGGGAGCTGTTTTTT; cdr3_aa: CASSPWDRGLSGELFF
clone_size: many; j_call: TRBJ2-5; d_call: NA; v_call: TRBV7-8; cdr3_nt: TGTGCCAGCAGCTTAGATGGACAAGAGACCCAGTACTTC; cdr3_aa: CASSLDGQETQYF
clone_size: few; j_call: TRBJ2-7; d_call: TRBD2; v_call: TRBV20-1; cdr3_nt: TGCAGTGCTAGAGATGTCGGGTTAGCGGGGTACGAGCAGTACTTC; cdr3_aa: CSARDVGLAGYEQYF
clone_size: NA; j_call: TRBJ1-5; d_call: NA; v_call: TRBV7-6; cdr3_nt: TGTGCCAGCAGCGTACTGCAGGGGAGCAATCAGCCCCAGCATTTT; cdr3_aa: CASSVLQGSNQPQHF
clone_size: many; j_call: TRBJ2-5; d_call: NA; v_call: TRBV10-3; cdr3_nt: TGTGCCATCAGTGATAGGGGCGCGGGCCCAGAGACCCAGTACTTC; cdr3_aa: CAISDRGAGPETQYF
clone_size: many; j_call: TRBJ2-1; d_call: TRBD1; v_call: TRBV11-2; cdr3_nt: TGTGCCAGCGCCGGGACAGGAAGCGTCAATGAGCAGTTCTTC; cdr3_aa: CASAGTGSVNEQFF
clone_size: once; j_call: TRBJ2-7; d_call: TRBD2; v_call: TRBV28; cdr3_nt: TGTGCCAGCAGTTTATTGCGGCGGGAGGGCTACGAGCAGTACTTC; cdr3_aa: CASSLLRREGYEQYF
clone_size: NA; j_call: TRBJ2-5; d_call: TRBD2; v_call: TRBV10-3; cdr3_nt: TGTGCCATCAGTGCTACTAGCGGGACCCAAGAGACCCAGTACTTC; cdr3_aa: CAISATSGTQETQYF
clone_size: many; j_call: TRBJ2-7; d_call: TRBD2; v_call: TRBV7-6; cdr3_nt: TGTGCCAGCAGCCAGAGGACTAGCGTCCACGAGCAGTACTTC; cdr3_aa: CASSQRTSVHEQYF
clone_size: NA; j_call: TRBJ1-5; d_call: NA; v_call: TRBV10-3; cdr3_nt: TGTGCCATCAGTGAACTAGGACACCTTAGCAATCAGCCCCAGCATTTT; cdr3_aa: CAISELGHLSNQPQHF
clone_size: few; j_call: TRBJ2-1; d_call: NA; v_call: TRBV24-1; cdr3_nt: TGTGCCACCAGTGACACGAGAACTATCGGAGATGAGCAGTTCTTC; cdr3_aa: CATSDTRTIGDEQFF
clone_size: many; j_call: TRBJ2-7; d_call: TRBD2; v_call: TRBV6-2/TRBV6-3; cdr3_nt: TGTGCCAGCAGTTATGAACTAGCGGGAGTCATCTCCTACGAGCAGTACTTC; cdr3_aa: CASSYELAGVISYEQYF
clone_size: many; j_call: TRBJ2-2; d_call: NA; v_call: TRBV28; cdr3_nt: TGTGCCAGCAGTTTAGGGGTAGTCACCGGGGAGCTGTTTTTT; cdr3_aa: CASSLGVVTGELFF
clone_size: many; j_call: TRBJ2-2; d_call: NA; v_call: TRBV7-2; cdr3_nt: TGTGCCAGCAGCCTGGGACAAATCAACACCGGGGAGCTGTTTTTT; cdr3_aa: CASSLGQINTGELFF
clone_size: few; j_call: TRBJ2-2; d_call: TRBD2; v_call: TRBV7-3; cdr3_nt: TGTGCCAGCAGCTTTACTAGCGGGACGGGCACCGGGGAGCTGTTTTTT; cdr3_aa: CASSFTSGTGTGELFF
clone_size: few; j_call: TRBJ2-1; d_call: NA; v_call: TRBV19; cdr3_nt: TGTGCCAGTAGTAGACTCCAGGGGGGCTCCTACAATGAGCAGTTCTTC; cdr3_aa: CASSRLQGGSYNEQFF
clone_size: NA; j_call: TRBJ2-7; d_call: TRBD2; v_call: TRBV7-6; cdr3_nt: TGTGCCAGCAGCTTAACACTTCAGGGAGCGGGAGCCATTTGGGAGCAGTACTTC; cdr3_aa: CASSLTLQGAGAIWEQYF
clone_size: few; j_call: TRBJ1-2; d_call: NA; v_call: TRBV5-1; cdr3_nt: TGCGCCAGCAGCTTGGAGGGTCGCTATGGCTACACCTTC; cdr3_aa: CASSLEGRYGYTF
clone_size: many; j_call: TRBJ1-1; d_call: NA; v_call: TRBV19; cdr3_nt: TGTGCCAGTAGTGAGACGGCCAACACTGAAGCTTTCTTT; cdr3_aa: CASSETANTEAFF